A single sample is the source of the 3 T cell receptor beta chains below, sequenced in a study of blood T cells in healthy people across ages. With a J-beta primer mix and a sample-barcoded 5' primer, a second PCR ran roughly 7 to 11 cycles. Via MiXCR, TCRdb re-called the 5' RACE reads, giving one row per CDR3 protein. The sample gives about 1.1 million distinct CDR3 sequences, 35% to 45% of which show up once; roughly 13% is in the top ten. Source material: blood. All receptors come from a man aged 18 to 29 in good health.

The chain couples TRBV24-1 to TRBJ2-3; D is unresolved. Deletions cut 7 bases from V and 5 bases from J, with 9 bases between. The CDR3 runs to 12 residues. Germline V gives CDR1 KGHDR, CDR2 SFDVKD. The CDR3 protein is CATSFPGDTQYF. The CDR3 nucleotides are TGTGCCACCAGCTTCCCCGGAGATACGCAGTATTTT.

With respect to this clonotype: At one end the junction does not follow the germline gene, possibly because of a read error. The chain links TRBV27 to TRBJ2-1; TRBD1 matches at 7 bases. Per the germline V gene, CDR1 is MNHEY and CDR2 is SMNVEV (reference sequence). CDR3 length: 18 amino acids. The CDR3 nucleotides read TGTGCCAGCAGTCCCATGGATACTCGACAGGGAACCTACAACGAGCAGTTCTTC. Residues: CASSPMDTRQGTYNEQFF.

This rearrangement joins TRBV10-3 to TRBJ2-5; D may be TRBD1 or TRBD2 (6 bases each). The germline V gene encodes CDR1 ENHRY and CDR2 SYGVKD. Trimming shortened V by 0 bases and J by 7 bases, and 12 bases separated the two germline ends. The CDR3 consists of 14 residues. CDR3 in amino acids: CAISESDGGGTQYF. The CDR3 DNA sequence: TGTGCCATCAGTGAGTCTGACGGAGGGGGGACCCAGTACTTC.